This passage covers 17 T cell receptor beta chains from one sample sequenced in a study of T cell responses to AZD1222 COVID-19 vaccine. Sequencing used immunoSEQ multiplex PCR; TCRdb keeps in-frame clones, though not all of them. The sample consists of about 200,000 clones, 90% to 95% of them appearing once. The sequencing used peripheral blood, collected on day 0 of MenACWY control vaccination. Every receptor here comes from an adult in good health.

This chain uses TRBV5-6 with TRBJ2-2, with D unclear. The germline CDR1 and CDR2 sequences are SGHDT and YYEEEE. V dropped 0 bases and J dropped 3 bases, with 9 bases sitting between them. The CDR3 sequence is 15 residues long. This CDR3 is CASSLGHIYTGELFF. CDR3 nucleotides: TGTGCCAGCAGCTTGGGCCATATATACACCGGGGAGCTGTTTTTT.

J is TRBJ1-6 and V is TRBV2; TRBD1 might be the D (5 bases). CDR1 and CDR2 (germline): SNHLY, FYNNEI. Trimming took off 9 bases at V and 10 bases at J, with 13 bases between the two ends. The CDR3 consists of 12 residues. The CDR3 nucleotides are TGTGCCAGTGGGGGGGATTCCTCACCCCTCCACTTT. Its protein product is CASGGDSSPLHF.

The rearrangement links TRBV3-1 (or the pseudogene TRBV3-2) to TRBJ1-1; a weak D match, TRBD1 (5 bases). Germline V CDR1 and CDR2: LGHDT, YNNKEL (reference sequence). The CDR3 has 16 amino acids. Trimming removed 1 base at V and 2 bases at J, with 14 bases between. This CDR3 is CASSQVGYRGNTEAFF. The CDR3 DNA follows: TGTGCCAGCAGCCAAGTTGGATATAGGGGAAACACTGAAGCTTTCTTT.

This chain joins TRBV3-1 (or the pseudogene TRBV3-2) and TRBJ1-5; D gene ambiguous. CDR1 and CDR2 from the germline V gene are LGHDT and YNNKEL (reference sequence). Trimming pared 2 bases from V and 3 bases from J, leaving 2 bases between. CDR3 size: 12 residues. The CDR3 coding sequence is TGTGCCAGCAGCCAAAACAATCAGCCCCAGCATTTT. Translating it yields CASSQNNQPQHF.

The rearrangement joins TRBV27 to TRBJ1-2, with no clear D. Germline values: CDR1 MNHEY, CDR2 SMNVEV (reference sequence). This CDR3 has 13 residues. The V and J ends lost 0 bases and 8 bases respectively, with 10 bases between them. CDR3 amino acids: CASSLSTEVGYTF. Written as DNA, the CDR3 is TGTGCCAGCAGTTTATCCACAGAGGTCGGCTACACCTTC.

The rearrangement uses TRBV7-2 and TRBJ1-1, with 7 nucleotides matching TRBD1. Germline V gene data show CDR1 as SGHTA and CDR2 as FQGNSA. V trimming: 4 bases; J trimming: 7 bases; junction bases outside the gene matches: 9. CDR3 length equals 14 residues. Written as DNA, the CDR3 is TGTGCCAGCAGCTCAAGACAGGGTACGAATGAAGCTTTCTTT. This sequence encodes CASSSRQGTNEAFF. Combining the CDR3 with reference TRBV7-2 and TRBJ1-1 gives the whole variable domain GAGVSQSPSNKVTEKGKDVELRCDPISGHTALYWYRQSLGQGLEFLIYFQGNSAPDKSGLPSDRFSAERTGGSVSTLTIQRTQQEDSAVYLCASSSRQGTNEAFFGQGTRLTVV.

Concerning this clone itself: Other DNA sequences in this sample translate to the same CDR3. The chain employs TRBV18 and TRBJ1-5; TRBD1 might be the D (6 bases). V lost 2 bases and J 5 bases, leaving 7 bases between the germline ends. Per germline, CDR1 KGHSH and CDR2 LQKENI. The CDR3 sequence is 13 residues long. In DNA, the CDR3 is TGTGCCAGCTCACCAGGGGGCGATCAGCCCCAGCATTTT. Its translation: CASSPGGDQPQHF.

This sequence joins TRBV2 and TRBJ2-5, with TRBD2 identical over 13 bases. In germline, CDR1 is SNHLY, CDR2 FYNNEI. There are 18 residues in the CDR3. Trimming took 1 base from V and 5 from J; bases not matched to a gene: 10. The CDR3 here is CASSEGSLAGGRRETQYF. In nucleotides, the CDR3 is TGTGCCAGCAGTGAAGGATCACTAGCGGGGGGGCGTCGGGAGACCCAGTACTTC.

The table lists this clone with a few counts. The rearrangement joins TRBV6-2 or TRBV6-3 to TRBJ2-7, with TRBD2 matching 9 bases. CDR1 is MNHEY and CDR2 is SVGEGT in the germline V gene. Germline trimming cut 5 bases from V and 0 bases from J; bases unmatched to any gene: 5. The CDR3 totals 15 residues. The CDR3 reads CASSKAGGLSYEQYF. CDR3 nucleotides: TGTGCCAGCAGTAAAGCGGGGGGCCTCTCCTACGAGCAGTACTTC.

The rearrangement joins TRBV5-4 to TRBJ1-1; D remains unclear. Trimming pared 2 bases from V and 2 bases from J, leaving 10 bases between. CDR1 and CDR2 (germline): SGHNT, YYREEE (reference sequence). The CDR3 has 14 amino acids. For the CDR3, the DNA is TGTGCCAGCAGCTTACCGGGCGCTAACACTGAAGCTTTCTTT. Encoded protein: CASSLPGANTEAFF.

The rearrangement joins TRBV15 to TRBJ2-6; D is possibly TRBD1 (5 bases). Trimming shortened V by 0 bases and J by 0 bases, and 15 bases separated the two germline ends. The CDR3 covers 19 residues. CDR1 is LNHNV and CDR2 is YYDKDF in the germline V gene (reference sequence). DNA for the CDR3: TGTGCCACCAGCAGAGACCAGGGTTCCCTTTCCTCTGGGGCCAACGTCCTGACTTTC. Translated: CATSRDQGSLSSGANVLTF.

A single count supports this clone. This chain links TRBV7-9 with TRBJ2-5, with D uncertain. CDR3 length: 14 residues. Germline CDR1 reads SEHNR; CDR2 reads FQNEAQ (reference sequence). V gave up 5 bases and J gave up 1 base, with 11 bases separating them. In DNA form, the CDR3 reads TGTGCCAGCAGCCCCTTAGGTGTCCAAGAGACCCAGTACTTC. The encoded protein is CASSPLGVQETQYF.

The chain links TRBV2 to TRBJ2-1; D possibly corresponds to TRBD1 (5 bases). Germline CDR1 reads SNHLY; CDR2 reads FYNNEI. CDR3 length: 15 residues. The ends were cut back, 3 bases at V and 0 bases at J, with 9 bases in the middle. The CDR3, as DNA: TGTGCCAGCAGTGATACAGGTAGCTCCTACAATGAGCAGTTCTTC. Translated, it gives CASSDTGSSYNEQFF.

V is TRBV6-4 and J is TRBJ1-5; TRBD1 agrees at 9 bases. Germline values: CDR1 MRHNA, CDR2 SNTAGT. Trimming took 5 bases from V and 4 from J; bases not matched to a gene: 9. The length of the CDR3 is 16 residues. For the CDR3, the DNA is TGTGCCAGCAGTATACGGGGACAGGGTCGGAATCAGCCCCAGCATTTT. This sequence encodes CASSIRGQGRNQPQHF.

This chain connects TRBV5-1 to TRBJ2-7; possibly TRBD1 for D (5 bases). This CDR3 contains 13 residues. V was clipped by 0 bases and J by 9 bases, with 13 bases between them. The germline CDR1 and CDR2 sequences are SGHRS and YFSETQ. The CDR3 coding sequence is TGCGCCAGCAGCTTGGATCCAGGGTATGGGCAGTACTTC. Protein: CASSLDPGYGQYF.

The V call is TRBV30, the J call TRBJ2-5; D may be TRBD2 (6 bases). The CDR3 has 13 residues. V was trimmed by 3 bases and J by 2 bases, leaving 10 bases between them. CDR1 and CDR2 (germline): GTSNPN, SVGIG (reference sequence). The CDR3 sequence is CAWSGGTQETQYF. The CDR3 DNA is TGTGCCTGGAGCGGGGGAACTCAAGAGACCCAGTACTTC.

J is TRBJ2-3 and V is TRBV5-4; no clear D. CDR1 and CDR2 from the germline V gene are SGHNT and YYREEE (reference sequence). V gave up 4 bases and J gave up 1 base, with 10 bases separating them. The CDR3 consists of 14 residues. CDR3 region: CASSRAAGTDTQYF. CDR3 DNA: TGTGCCAGCAGCAGGGCCGCGGGCACAGATACGCAGTATTTT. The entire variable domain, with the rest obtained from reference TRBV5-4 and TRBJ2-3, is as follows: ETGVTQSPTHLIKTRGQQVTLRCSSQSGHNTVSWYQQALGQGPQFIFQYYREEENGRGNFPPRFSGLQFPNYSSELNVNALELDDSALYLCASSRAAGTDTQYFGPGTRLTVL.